This entry lists 27 T cell receptor beta chains sequenced from one sample in a study of T-cell memory formation after mild COVID-19. TCRdb processed the 5' RACE reads anew with MiXCR; each CDR3 protein has one entry. Altogether 350,000 to 400,000 distinct CDR3 sequences are present, around 21% being singletons, with the ten largest covering around an eighth. Sequenced: PBMCs or a T cell subset sorted from them (not recorded which). The receptor source for this set is an adult woman who had mild COVID-19 (a few samples of this study predate the infection). Cell type and time point are not known.

This clonotype was observed a handful of times. V gene TRBV12-3 or TRBV12-4 combines with J gene TRBJ2-3; D remains ambiguous. The CDR3 length is 15 residues. V shed 5 bases and J shed 0 bases, with 12 bases lying between them. CDR3 in amino acids: CASSPLDGSTDTQYF. The DNA of the CDR3 is TGTGCCAGCAGTCCCCTGGACGGGAGCACAGATACGCAGTATTTT.

The chain recombines TRBV6-6 with TRBJ2-7, with a tentative D call TRBD1 (5 bases). V gave up 2 bases and J gave up 5 bases, with 10 bases separating them. There are 13 residues in the CDR3. Per germline, CDR1 MNHNY and CDR2 SVGAGI (reference sequence). CDR3 sequence (DNA): TGTGCCAGCAGTTACAACAGGCCCGACGAGCAGTACTTC. Encoded protein: CASSYNRPDEQYF.

The chain recombines TRBV6-2 or TRBV6-3 with TRBJ1-2; unclear D gene. The length of the CDR3 is 15 residues. Germline CDR1 reads MNHEY; CDR2 reads SVGEGT. The germline V and J ends were trimmed by 6 bases and 2 bases, with 16 bases remaining between them. The DNA for the CDR3 is TGTGCCAGCAGCCGGTCCCCGACGGGGAACTATGGCTACACCTTC. Protein product: CASSRSPTGNYGYTF.

This clonotype was detected only a few times. Here the CDR3 DNA reads TGTGCCTGGAGTGTACGGGAGCCAGATACGCAGTATTTT. This translates into CAWSVREPDTQYF. This chain joins TRBV30 and TRBJ2-3, with D possibly being TRBD2 (6 bases). Trimming pared 0 bases from V and 4 bases from J, leaving 8 bases between. Per the germline V gene, CDR1 is GTSNPN and CDR2 is SVGIG (reference sequence). This CDR3 has 13 residues.

This clonotype turned up a few times. The chain links TRBV6-2 or TRBV6-3 to TRBJ2-7; TRBD2 matches 10 bases. Germline loops: CDR1 MNHEY, CDR2 SVGEGT. The CDR3 length is 13 residues. V gave up 5 bases and J gave up 4 bases; unmatched junction bases: 2. The DNA of the CDR3 is TGTGCCAGCAGTGTGACTAGCGGGTACGAGCAGTACTTC. It specifies CASSVTSGYEQYF.

This chain links TRBV15 with TRBJ2-7; TRBD1 or TRBD2 may be the D gene (5 bases each). Germline values: CDR1 LNHNV, CDR2 YYDKDF (reference sequence). The CDR3 has 14 residues. V lost 4 bases and J 3 bases, leaving 13 bases between the germline ends. CDR3 nucleotide sequence: TGTGCCACCAGCACATGGGGACGGAACTACGAGCAGTACTTC. Protein product: CATSTWGRNYEQYF.

This clonotype was detected once. The chain combines TRBV30 with TRBJ2-2; D may match TRBD1 or TRBD2 (5 bases each). This CDR3 is built from 15 residues. Trimming removed 3 bases from V and 2 bases from J, with 13 bases in between. Germline CDR1 GTSNPN, CDR2 SVGIG (reference sequence). The CDR3 bases are TGTGCCTGGAGACGGGGCTTATCTAACACCGGGGAGCTGTTTTTT. This encodes CAWRRGLSNTGELFF.

In this sample, this clonotype turned up a few times. The V gene is TRBV10-3, the J gene TRBJ2-7; a possible D gene is TRBD1 (6 bases). This CDR3 is built from 14 residues. V was shortened by 0 bases and J by 3 bases, with 9 bases between the two germline ends. The germline gives CDR1 ENHRY, CDR2 SYGVKD. CDR3 nucleotides: TGTGCCATCAGTGAGTCGGGCAGGGGCTACGAGCAGTACTTC. Translation gives CAISESGRGYEQYF.

This chain joins TRBV7-6 and TRBJ2-1, with D possibly being TRBD2 (5 bases). V was cut by 5 bases and J by 9 bases, with 14 bases left in between. Germline V lookup: CDR1 SGHVS, CDR2 FNYEAQ. This CDR3 has 13 residues. CDR3 sequence reads: CASSPREMLEQFF. As DNA, the CDR3 is TGTGCCAGCAGCCCCCGGGAAATGCTTGAGCAGTTCTTC.

The chain carries TRBV7-6 and TRBJ2-6, with a weak D call TRBD2 (5 bases). Germline V gene sequence: CDR1 SGHVS, CDR2 FNYEAQ. This CDR3 has 16 residues. Trimming left V 1 base short and J 0 bases short, with 7 bases between. The CDR3 nucleotides read TGTGCCAGCAGCTTAGTACGGGGCTCTGGGGCCAACGTCCTGACTTTC. The encoded protein is CASSLVRGSGANVLTF.

The sample holds many counts of this clonotype. The rearrangement uses TRBV6-2 or TRBV6-3 and TRBJ2-7; D unclear. Trimming cost V 6 bases and J 0 bases, with 9 bases left between them. Germline V gives CDR1 MNHEY, CDR2 SVGEGT. This CDR3 region has 13 residues. DNA of the CDR3: TGTGCCAGCAGGGGCTCATACTCCTACGAGCAGTACTTC. Translation gives CASRGSYSYEQYF.

This chain links TRBV3-1 with TRBJ2-5; either TRBD1 or TRBD2 may supply D (5 bases each). This CDR3 is built from 16 residues. V lost 0 bases, J lost 0 bases, and 11 bases lay in between. Germline loops: CDR1 LGHDT, CDR2 YNNKEL (reference sequence). CDR3 residues: CASSQEFRGHQETQYF. The CDR3 DNA reads TGTGCCAGCAGCCAAGAATTCCGGGGCCACCAAGAGACCCAGTACTTC.

The chain joins TRBV27 to TRBJ1-5; D gene unclear. Per germline, CDR1 MNHEY and CDR2 SMNVEV (reference sequence). This CDR3 is 15 amino acids long. V lost 8 bases, J lost 3 bases, and 17 bases lay in between. CDR3 amino acids: CASGAMSGINQPQHF. CDR3 nucleotide sequence: TGTGCCAGCGGTGCTATGTCCGGAATCAATCAGCCCCAGCATTTT.

The chain is built from TRBV4-1 and TRBJ2-2; possible D gene TRBD2, 6 bases. Deletions cut 8 bases from V and 6 bases from J, with 10 bases between. CDR1 and CDR2 from the germline V gene are MGHRA and YSYEKL. The CDR3 covers 12 residues. CDR3 in amino acids: CASGGSPGELFF. In nucleotides, the CDR3 is TGCGCCAGCGGAGGGAGTCCCGGGGAGCTGTTTTTT.

This chain connects TRBV4-1 to TRBJ1-2; TRBD1 might be the D (6 bases). Deletions cut 1 base from V and 6 bases from J, with 24 bases between. Germline values: CDR1 MGHRA, CDR2 YSYEKL. The CDR3 loop spans 18 amino acids. The DNA for the CDR3 is TGCGCCAGCAGCCAAGTCGTACGGGGGCGTATCGTGCGCGATGGCTACACCTTC. Translation: CASSQVVRGRIVRDGYTF.

In this sample, this clonotype turned up a few times. V usage is TRBV6-5 and J usage is TRBJ2-7; 9 bases line up with TRBD1. The J segment lost 6 bases and the V segment lost 5 bases, leaving 11 bases of the junction unmatched. This CDR3 contains 15 residues. Germline lookup yields CDR1 MNHEY and CDR2 SVGAGI. Here the CDR3 DNA reads TGTGCCAGCAGTCTTTTATGGGGACAGGGTGCCGAGCAGTACTTC. It translates to CASSLLWGQGAEQYF.

The chain employs TRBV10-3 and TRBJ2-1, with TRBD2 matching over 8 bases. The V segment lost 8 bases and the J segment 3 bases; nucleotides outside the gene matches: 3. Germline CDR1 reads ENHRY; CDR2 reads SYGVKD. This CDR3 contains 13 residues. The CDR3: CAILAGIYNEQFF. For the CDR3, the DNA is TGTGCCATCTTAGCGGGAATCTACAATGAGCAGTTCTTC.

This clonotype was detected only a few times. This chain joins TRBV27 and TRBJ2-7; TRBD1 matches 8 bases. The CDR3 covers 14 residues. CDR1 is MNHEY and CDR2 is SMNVEV in the germline V gene (reference sequence). The trim removed 6 bases at V and 4 bases at J, leaving 8 bases unmatched. The CDR3 spells CASRLGTGGYEQYF. The CDR3 nucleotides read TGTGCCAGCAGACTCGGGACAGGTGGTTACGAGCAGTACTTC.

This clonotype was detected only a few times. The chain employs TRBV6-1 and TRBJ2-3; the D is unclear. The germline V gene encodes CDR1 MNHNS and CDR2 SASEGT. The CDR3 totals 14 residues. V gave up 2 bases and J gave up 3 bases, with 9 bases separating them. CDR3 sequence: CASSEMDDTDTQYF. The DNA of the CDR3 is TGTGCCAGCAGTGAAATGGACGATACAGATACGCAGTATTTT.

DNA of the CDR3: TGTGCCAGCAGCCAAGCCTGGGAAGGGGACACTGAAGCTTTCTTT. Its protein is CASSQAWEGDTEAFF. This chain links TRBV3-1 with TRBJ1-1, with D perhaps matching TRBD1 (5 bases). The CDR3 contains 15 residues. With 1 base removed from V and 3 bases from J, the gap between germline ends came to 12 bases. Looked up from germline, CDR1 is LGHDT and CDR2 is YNNKEL (reference sequence).

This clonotype was seen more than once but under ten times. The chain links TRBV2 to TRBJ1-1, with D unresolved. CDR3 length equals 15 residues. Trimming cost V 1 base and J 3 bases, with 12 bases left between them. CDR1 SNHLY and CDR2 FYNNEI come from the germline V gene. CDR3 residues: CASSEDEGLDTEAFF. The CDR3 nucleotides are TGTGCCAGCAGTGAAGATGAGGGTCTAGACACTGAAGCTTTCTTT.

The V call is TRBV7-6, the J call TRBJ1-1; D gene unclear. The CDR3 consists of 13 residues. CDR1 and CDR2 (germline): SGHVS, FNYEAQ. The germline V and J ends were trimmed by 5 bases and 5 bases, with 12 bases remaining between them. The CDR3 coding sequence is TGTGCCAGCAGCCGCGGGGTAGGGACTGAAGCTTTCTTT. Residues: CASSRGVGTEAFF.

V and J are TRBV5-6 and TRBJ2-7; no firm D call. V was cut by 0 bases and J by 7 bases, with 8 bases left in between. Germline CDR1 reads SGHDT; CDR2 reads YYEEEE. CDR3 size: 12 residues. This chain's CDR3 is CASSLVTLEQYF. In nucleotides, the CDR3 is TGTGCCAGCAGCTTGGTTACCCTTGAGCAGTACTTC.

This clonotype has a handful of counts. J is TRBJ1-1 and V is TRBV7-3; D unclear. V lost 3 bases, J lost 1 base, and 6 bases lay in between. This CDR3 spans 13 amino acids. Germline V lookup: CDR1 SGHTA, CDR2 FQGTGA. CDR3 sequence reads: CASSLLANTEAFF. The CDR3, as DNA: TGTGCCAGCAGCTTGCTCGCGAACACTGAAGCTTTCTTT.

V gene TRBV12-3 or TRBV12-4 combines with J gene TRBJ2-1, with 8 bases fitting TRBD1. Losses at the gene ends were 5 bases for V and 4 bases for J; bases not matched to a gene: 22. The CDR3 totals 20 residues. The chain's CDR3 is CASSPYVSAGGVDRYNEQFF. CDR3 bases: TGTGCCAGCAGTCCCTATGTTTCAGCAGGGGGCGTGGATAGATACAATGAGCAGTTCTTC.

In this sample, this clonotype turned up a few times. The V call is TRBV6-5, the J call TRBJ2-2, with D possibly TRBD1 on 5 matching bases. The CDR3 runs 14 residues. The germline CDR1 and CDR2 sequences are MNHEY and SVGAGI. V gave up 8 bases and J gave up 2 bases, with 12 bases separating them. CDR3 nucleotides: TGTGCCAGCTTGGGCAGGGCAAACACCGGGGAGCTGTTTTTT. Protein product: CASLGRANTGELFF.

The chain has TRBV20-1 and TRBJ2-7, with D perhaps matching TRBD1 (6 bases). Germline lookup yields CDR1 DFQATT and CDR2 SNEGSKA (reference sequence). Trimming took off 1 base at V and 2 bases at J, with 12 bases between the two ends. The CDR3 has 14 residues. The CDR3 sequence: CSARGQELTYEQYF. CDR3 bases: TGCAGTGCTAGAGGACAGGAGCTGACCTACGAGCAGTACTTC.